The entry below describes one TCR beta chain. Its antigen is not identified. The sample originates from a study of beta chain features in type 1 diabetes. TCRB transcripts that were expressed got sequenced, as all of the isolated RNA had been reverse transcribed. The repertoire was sequenced with immunoSEQ multiplex PCR; TCRdb's copy has only in-frame clones and lacks some. The data show under 500,000 clones, 30% seen once. Study conclusions and caveats: Type 1 diabetes patients had TCRB CDR3s that were shorter (moderately but significantly so) in all four CD4+ subsets. Within the patient group, naive, central memory and Treg TCRB repertoires appeared more similar to each other than within healthy donors. Insertions were fewer and deletions more numerous at VDJ junctions in type 1 diabetes patients.

There are 16 residues in the CDR3. Trimming took 0 bases from V and 0 from J, leaving 11 bases between them. The germline V gene encodes CDR1 MNHNY and CDR2 SVGAGI (reference sequence). This clonotype originated in a man between 18 and 35 years old in good health. The rearrangement uses TRBV6-6 and TRBJ1-2; D uncertain. The sequencing sample was made of naive CD4+ T cells from blood. The CDR3 here is CASSYSMTASNYGYTF. DNA for the CDR3: TGTGCCAGCAGTTACTCGATGACGGCATCTAACTATGGCTACACCTTC.